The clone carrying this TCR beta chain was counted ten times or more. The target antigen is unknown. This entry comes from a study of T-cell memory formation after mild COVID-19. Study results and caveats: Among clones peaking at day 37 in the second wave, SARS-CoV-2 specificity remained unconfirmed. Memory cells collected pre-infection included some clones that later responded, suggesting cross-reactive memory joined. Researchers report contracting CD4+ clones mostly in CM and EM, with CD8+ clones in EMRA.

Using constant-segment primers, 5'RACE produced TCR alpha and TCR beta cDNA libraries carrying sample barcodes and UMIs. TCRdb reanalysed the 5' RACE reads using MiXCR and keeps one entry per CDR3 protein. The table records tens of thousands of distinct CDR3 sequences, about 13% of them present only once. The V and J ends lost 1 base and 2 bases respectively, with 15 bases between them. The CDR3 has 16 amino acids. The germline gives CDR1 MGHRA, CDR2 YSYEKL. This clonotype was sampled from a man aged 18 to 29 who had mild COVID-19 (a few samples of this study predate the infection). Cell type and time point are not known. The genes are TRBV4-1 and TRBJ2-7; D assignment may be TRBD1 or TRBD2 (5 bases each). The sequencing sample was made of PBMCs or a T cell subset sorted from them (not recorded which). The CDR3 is CASSQVSGLTPYEQYF. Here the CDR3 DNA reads TGCGCCAGCAGCCAAGTGTCGGGGCTGACGCCCTACGAGCAGTACTTC.